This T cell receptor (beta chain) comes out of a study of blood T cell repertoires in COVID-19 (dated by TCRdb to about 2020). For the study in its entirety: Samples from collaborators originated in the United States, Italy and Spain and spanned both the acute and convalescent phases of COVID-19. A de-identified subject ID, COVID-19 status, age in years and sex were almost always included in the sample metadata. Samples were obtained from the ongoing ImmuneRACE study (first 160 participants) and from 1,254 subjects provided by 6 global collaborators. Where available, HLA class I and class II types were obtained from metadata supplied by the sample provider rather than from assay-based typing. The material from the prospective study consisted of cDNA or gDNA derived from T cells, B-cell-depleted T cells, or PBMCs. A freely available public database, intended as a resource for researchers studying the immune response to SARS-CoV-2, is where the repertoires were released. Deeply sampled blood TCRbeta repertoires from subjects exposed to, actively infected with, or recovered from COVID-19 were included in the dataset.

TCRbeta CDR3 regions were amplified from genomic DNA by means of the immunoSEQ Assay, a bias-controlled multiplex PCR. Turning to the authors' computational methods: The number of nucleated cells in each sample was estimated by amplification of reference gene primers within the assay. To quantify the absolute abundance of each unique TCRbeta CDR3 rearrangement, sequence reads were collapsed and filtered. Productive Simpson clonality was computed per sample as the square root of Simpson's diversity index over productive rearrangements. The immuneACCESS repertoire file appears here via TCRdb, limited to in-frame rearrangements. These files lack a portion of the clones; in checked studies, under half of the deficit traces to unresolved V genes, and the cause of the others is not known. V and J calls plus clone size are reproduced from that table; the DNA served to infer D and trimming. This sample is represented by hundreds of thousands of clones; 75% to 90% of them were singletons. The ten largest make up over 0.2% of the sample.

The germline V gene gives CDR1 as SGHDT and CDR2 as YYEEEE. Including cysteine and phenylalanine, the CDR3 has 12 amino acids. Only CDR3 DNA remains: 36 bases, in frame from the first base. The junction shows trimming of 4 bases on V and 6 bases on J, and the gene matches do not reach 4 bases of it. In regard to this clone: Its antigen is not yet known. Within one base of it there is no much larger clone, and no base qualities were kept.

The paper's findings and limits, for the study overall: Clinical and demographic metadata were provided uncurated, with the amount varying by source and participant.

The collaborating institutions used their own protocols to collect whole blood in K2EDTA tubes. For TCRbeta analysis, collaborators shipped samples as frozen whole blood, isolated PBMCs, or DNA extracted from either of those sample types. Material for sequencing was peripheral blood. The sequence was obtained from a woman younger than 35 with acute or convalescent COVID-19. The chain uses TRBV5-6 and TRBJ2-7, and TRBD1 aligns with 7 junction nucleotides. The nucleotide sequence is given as TGTGCCAGCAGCATGGGACAGACCGAGCAGTACTTC. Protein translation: CASSMGQTEQYF.